This T cell receptor beta chain was recorded in a study of blood T cell repertoires in COVID-19. The table lists this clone with a count of one. The CDR3 spans 18 residues. Germline lookup yields CDR1 SGHRS and CDR2 YFSETQ. V shed 0 bases and J shed 0 bases, with 15 bases lying between them. Donors in Cohort 3 counted as recovered after two negative PCRs, clearance, or symptom resolution. Profiled with immunoSEQ multiplex PCR; TCRdb holds only in-frame clones, not every one. The table lists about 240,000 clones, about 89% of them singletons. Sequencing was done on a sample of PBMCs or T cells enriched from blood (not recorded which). The clonotype originates from a man between 40 and 49 years old who had recovered from COVID-19. The chain employs TRBV5-1 and TRBJ1-4; D is perhaps TRBD1 (5 bases). CDR3 in amino acids: CASSLGQSTSATNEKLFF. CDR3 DNA: TGCGCCAGCAGCTTGGGACAGTCGACCTCCGCAACTAATGAAAAACTGTTTTTT.